This T cell receptor (beta chain) was profiled in a study of cytomegalovirus exposure and HLA in healthy donors. Study-wide findings and caveats: Several of the most significant clusters appeared linked to common viral pathogens, based on a later analysis. TCR beta chains associated with HLA were, in a later analysis, more clonally expanded than equally common others. By HLA locus, TCR association rates varied in a later analysis, with DRB1 showing the most and HLA-C the fewest.

V lost 0 bases, J lost 7 bases, and 3 bases stayed unmatched. CDR1 and CDR2 (germline): SGHRS, YFSETQ. The CDR3 consists of 15 residues. Details on this clone: Its matching antigen is unknown.

The PCR had 60 Vbeta and 13 Jbeta primers. The assay was immunoSEQ multiplex PCR, and TCRdb's table has in-frame clones only and misses some. This table has more than 85,000 clones, 60% to 85% appearing once. The chain carries TRBV5-1 and TRBJ2-1; 11 bases map to TRBD1. Sequencing was performed on PBMCs. This sequence was found in a woman between 40 and 50 years old in good health and CMV-seropositive. The CDR3 nucleotides read TGCGCCAGCAGCTTGGGGACAGGGGGCCTTAATGAGCAGTTCTTC. It translates to CASSLGTGGLNEQFF.